The clone carrying this T cell receptor (beta chain) has ten or more counts. Its specificity is unknown. These data belong to a study of neurological immune-mediated disorders. The CDR3 contains 17 residues. The V gene lost 2 bases and the J gene lost 1 base, with 17 bases spanning the gap. Overall study results and limits: None of the CDR3 amino acid sequences in expanded clones turned up in more than one subject, which points to private repertoires in all groups.

TCRdb redid the calling of the 5' RACE reads with MiXCR, one entry per CDR3 protein. In the table there are approximately 46,000 distinct CDR3 sequences, about 9.3% of which are singletons. The material sequenced was PBMCs. The clonotype was recovered from an older man with HTLV-1-associated myelopathy (HAM/TSP). The chain carries TRBV12-3 or TRBV12-4 and TRBJ1-2; D might be TRBD1 (5 bases). CDR3 protein: CASSLQGIPVGNYGYTF. The CDR3 DNA sequence: TGTGCCAGCAGTTTACAGGGTATACCCGTTGGTAACTATGGCTACACCTTC.